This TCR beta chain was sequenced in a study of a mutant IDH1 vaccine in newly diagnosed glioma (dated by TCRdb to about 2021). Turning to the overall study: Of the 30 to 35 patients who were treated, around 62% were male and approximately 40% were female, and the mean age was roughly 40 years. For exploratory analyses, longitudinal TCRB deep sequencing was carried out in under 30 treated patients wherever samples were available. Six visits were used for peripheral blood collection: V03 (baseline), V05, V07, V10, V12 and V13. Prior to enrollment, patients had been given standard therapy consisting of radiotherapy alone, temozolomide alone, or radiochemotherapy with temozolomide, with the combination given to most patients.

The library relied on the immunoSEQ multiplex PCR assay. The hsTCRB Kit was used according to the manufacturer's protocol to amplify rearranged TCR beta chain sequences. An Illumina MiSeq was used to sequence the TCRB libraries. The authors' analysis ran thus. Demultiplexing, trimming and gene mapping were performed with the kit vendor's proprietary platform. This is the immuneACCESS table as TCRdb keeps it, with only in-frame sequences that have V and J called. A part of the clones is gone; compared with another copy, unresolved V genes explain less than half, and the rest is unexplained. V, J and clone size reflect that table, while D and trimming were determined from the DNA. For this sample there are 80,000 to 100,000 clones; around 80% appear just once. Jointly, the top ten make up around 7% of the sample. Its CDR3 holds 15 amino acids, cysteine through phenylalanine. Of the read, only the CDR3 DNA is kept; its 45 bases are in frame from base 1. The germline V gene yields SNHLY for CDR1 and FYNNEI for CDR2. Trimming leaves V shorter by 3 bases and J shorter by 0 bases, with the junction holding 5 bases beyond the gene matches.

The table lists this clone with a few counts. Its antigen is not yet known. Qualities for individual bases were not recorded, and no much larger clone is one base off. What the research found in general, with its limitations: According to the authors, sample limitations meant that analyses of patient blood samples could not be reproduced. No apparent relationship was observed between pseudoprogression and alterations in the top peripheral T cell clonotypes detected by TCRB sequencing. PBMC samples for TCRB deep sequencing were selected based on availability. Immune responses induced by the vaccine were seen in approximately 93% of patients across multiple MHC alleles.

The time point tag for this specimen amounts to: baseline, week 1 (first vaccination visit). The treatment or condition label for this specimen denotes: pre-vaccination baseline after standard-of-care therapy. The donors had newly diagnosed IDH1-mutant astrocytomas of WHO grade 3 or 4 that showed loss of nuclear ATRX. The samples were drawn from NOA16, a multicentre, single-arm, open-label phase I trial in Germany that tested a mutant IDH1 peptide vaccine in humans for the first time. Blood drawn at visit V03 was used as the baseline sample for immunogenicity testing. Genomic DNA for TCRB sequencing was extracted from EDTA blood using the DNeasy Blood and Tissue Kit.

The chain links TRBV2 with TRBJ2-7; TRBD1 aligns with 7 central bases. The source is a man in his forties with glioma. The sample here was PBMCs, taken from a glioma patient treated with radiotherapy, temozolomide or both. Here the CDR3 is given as CASSEGQLSSYEQYF. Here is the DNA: TGTGCCAGCAGTGAGGGACAGCTGAGCTCCTACGAGCAGTACTTC.